The 27 T cell receptor beta chains below all came from one sample that was sequenced in a study of shared clonotypes between healthy human individuals. The table came from immunoSEQ multiplex PCR; TCRdb's copy has only in-frame clones and leaves some out. The sample records over a million clones, more than 95% being singletons. Sequencing used naive CD4+ T cells sorted from blood. The subset was: CD45RA+ positively selected. Receptors originate from a man in his thirties or forties in good health.

This rearrangement joins TRBV6-5 to TRBJ2-1, with D possibly being TRBD2 (6 bases). V dropped 4 bases and J dropped 10 bases, with 20 bases sitting between them. Germline CDR1 MNHEY, CDR2 SVGAGI. This CDR3 comprises 15 residues. The CDR3 is CASSLPSEKPWEQFF. The DNA for the CDR3 is TGTGCCAGCAGTTTGCCTAGCGAGAAACCCTGGGAGCAGTTCTTC.

The genes are TRBV7-9 and TRBJ1-3, with D tentatively TRBD1 (5 bases). The CDR3 runs to 15 residues. The V and J ends lost 5 bases and 1 base respectively, with 12 bases between them. Germline CDR1 SEHNR, CDR2 FQNEAQ (reference sequence). The CDR3 reads CASSNGGGSGNTIYF. In DNA, the CDR3 is TGTGCCAGCAGCAACGGTGGGGGATCTGGAAACACCATATATTTT.

V is TRBV28 and J is TRBJ2-7; TRBD2 matches at 8 bases. V lost 6 bases, J lost 6 bases, and 13 bases stayed unmatched. This CDR3 spans 15 amino acids. Germline values: CDR1 MDHEN, CDR2 SYDVKM. This CDR3 is CASSLPGTSVVEQYF. The DNA of the CDR3 is TGTGCCAGCAGCCTCCCCGGGACTAGTGTTGTCGAGCAGTACTTC.

The rearrangement uses TRBV29-1 and TRBJ2-5; TRBD2 aligns across 12 bases. V gave up 6 bases and J gave up 2 bases; unmatched junction bases: 4. CDR3 length equals 14 residues. The germline CDR1 and CDR2 sequences are SQVTM and ANQGSEA. In DNA, the CDR3 is TGCAGCGTACGGACTAGCGGGAAGCAAGAGACCCAGTACTTC. Amino acid sequence: CSVRTSGKQETQYF.

The CDR3 nucleotides read TGCAGCGTTGAACGAAGGGGGGCAGATACGCAGTATTTT. This translates into CSVERRGADTQYF. The chain recombines TRBV29-1 with TRBJ2-3, with D perhaps being TRBD1 or TRBD2 (6 bases each). Per the germline V gene, CDR1 is SQVTM and CDR2 is ANQGSEA. This CDR3 is built from 13 residues. Trimming pared 2 bases from V and 4 bases from J, leaving 10 bases between.

CDR3 sequence reads: CASRRTGFYEQYF. CDR3 sequence (DNA): TGCGCCAGCAGGAGGACCGGCTTCTACGAGCAGTACTTC. The rearrangement joins TRBV5-1 to TRBJ2-7; D not resolved. Germline lookup yields CDR1 SGHRS and CDR2 YFSETQ. The V gene lost 5 bases and the J gene lost 3 bases, with 12 bases spanning the gap. The CDR3 consists of 13 residues.

V and J are TRBV5-1 and TRBJ1-2; D is possibly TRBD1 (5 bases). V was pared by 2 bases and J by 4 bases, with 15 bases between. The V gene's germline CDR1 is SGHRS and CDR2 YFSETQ. The CDR3 sequence is 15 residues long. The CDR3 DNA follows: TGCGCCAGCAGCTTTACAGGAGGTGCGATCTATGGCTACACCTTC. Residues: CASSFTGGAIYGYTF.

This chain joins TRBV11-2 and TRBJ2-3; 9 bases align to TRBD2. The CDR3 has 15 residues. The germline gives CDR1 SGHAT, CDR2 FQNNGV. V dropped 2 bases and J dropped 5; count of bases not matched to a gene: 5. The DNA for the CDR3 is TGTGCCAGCAGCTTAACTAGCGGGCTCGGAGATACGCAGTATTTT. Residues: CASSLTSGLGDTQYF.

The V and J genes are TRBV28 and TRBJ2-5, with 8 positions matching TRBD2. Per the germline V gene, CDR1 is MDHEN and CDR2 is SYDVKM. The CDR3 consists of 14 residues. V was pared by 6 bases and J by 4 bases, with 7 bases of the junction left unmatched. CDR3 residues: CASRLSGSSETQYF. DNA for the CDR3: TGTGCCAGCAGACTAAGCGGGAGCTCAGAGACCCAGTACTTC.

V usage is TRBV27 and J usage is TRBJ2-5, with TRBD2 matching over 8 bases. J lost 3 bases, V lost 6 bases, and 9 bases had no gene match. The CDR3 sequence is 15 residues long. CDR1 is MNHEY, CDR2 SMNVEV, per germline (reference sequence). The CDR3 nucleotides read TGTGCCAGCAGCCCTTTTAGCGGGATTGAAGAGACCCAGTACTTC. Its protein is CASSPFSGIEETQYF.

A remark on this clone: The sample holds other DNA sequences that translate to the same CDR3. The gene calls are TRBV18 and TRBJ2-7; D unresolved. The germline CDR1 and CDR2 sequences are KGHSH and LQKENI. The CDR3 totals 12 residues. V shed 6 bases and J shed 7 bases, with 13 bases lying between them. CDR3 protein: CASSPSGREQYF. CDR3 DNA: TGTGCCAGCTCTCCCTCCGGCCGGGAGCAGTACTTC.

CDR3 coding DNA: TGTGCCAGCAGCTTATCGGGTACGGGAGAGACCCAGTACTTC. Translation gives CASSLSGTGETQYF. This chain uses TRBV7-2 with TRBJ2-5; D unresolved. The germline V gene has CDR1 SGHTA and CDR2 FQGNSA. The CDR3 runs 14 residues. The V and J ends lost 2 bases and 4 bases respectively, with 11 bases between them.

The CDR3 protein is CASSPAGRNTDTQYF. CDR3 in DNA: TGTGCCAGCAGCCCGGCTGGGCGTAACACAGATACGCAGTATTTT. The V and J genes are TRBV7-6 and TRBJ2-3; D call uncertain. The CDR3 runs 15 residues. Germline lookup yields CDR1 SGHVS and CDR2 FNYEAQ. V dropped 5 bases and J dropped 2 bases, with 14 bases sitting between them.

This chain uses TRBV7-2 with TRBJ2-1, with D unresolved. The germline V gene encodes CDR1 SGHTA and CDR2 FQGNSA. The CDR3 is made up of 12 amino acids. V lost 9 bases, J lost 6 bases, and 12 bases lay in between. CDR3 sequence (DNA): TGTGCCAGTACCTCCACACGCAATGAGCAGTTCTTC. Translating gives CASTSTRNEQFF.

Notes on this clone: This sample also contains other DNA sequences that code for the same CDR3. The V gene is TRBV6-5, the J gene TRBJ1-1; D unresolved. V dropped 2 bases and J dropped 2 bases, with 9 bases sitting between them. CDR3 size: 14 residues. CDR1 MNHEY and CDR2 SVGAGI come from the germline V gene. Written as DNA, the CDR3 is TGTGCCAGCAGTTACGGCGTTCGTAACACTGAAGCTTTCTTT. It specifies CASSYGVRNTEAFF.

The chain links TRBV5-8 to TRBJ2-3; D possibly corresponds to TRBD2 (5 bases). This CDR3 has 11 amino acids. Deletions cut 0 bases from V and 11 bases from J, with 7 bases between. Germline V gives CDR1 SGHTS, CDR2 YDEGEE. Written as DNA, the CDR3 is TGTGCCAGCAGCTTGGGGACTTTGCAGTATTTT. Amino acids: CASSLGTLQYF. Together with reference TRBV5-8 and TRBJ2-3, the CDR3 gives the full variable domain: EAGVTQSPTHLIKTRGQQATLRCSPISGHTSVYWYQQALGLGLQFLLWYDEGEERNRGNFPPRFSGRQFPNYSSELNVNALELEDSALYLCASSLGTLQYFGPGTRLTVL.

The chain is built from TRBV18 and TRBJ2-7; D perhaps matches TRBD2 (6 bases). V was shortened by 3 bases and J by 3 bases, with 15 bases between the two germline ends. The germline V gene has CDR1 KGHSH and CDR2 LQKENI. The CDR3 has 15 residues. CDR3 amino acids: CASSPLTGTHYEQYF. Written as DNA, the CDR3 is TGTGCCAGCTCACCTTTAACCGGGACTCACTACGAGCAGTACTTC.

The gene calls are TRBV28 and TRBJ2-7, with TRBD1 identical over 7 bases. In germline, CDR1 is MDHEN, CDR2 SYDVKM. The CDR3 is made up of 15 amino acids. Trimming at V came to 5 bases and at J to 3 bases, leaving 10 bases not matched to a gene. CDR3 nucleotide sequence: TGTGCCAGCAGTATCACGCAGGCAGGGGGCTACGAGCAGTACTTC. Its protein product is CASSITQAGGYEQYF.

Regarding this clone: In the same sample, other DNA sequences code for this CDR3. V and J are TRBV5-1 and TRBJ2-7, with 10 bases fitting TRBD2. V was clipped by 5 bases and J by 4 bases; unmatched bases: 12. The V gene's germline CDR1 is SGHRS and CDR2 YFSETQ. The length of the CDR3 is 16 residues. The CDR3 loop is CASSPPPAGGTYEQYF. The CDR3 nucleotides are TGCGCCAGCAGTCCCCCCCCAGCGGGAGGGACTTACGAGCAGTACTTC.

V is TRBV5-4 and J is TRBJ2-1; D gene ambiguous. The germline CDR1 and CDR2 sequences are SGHNT and YYREEE (reference sequence). The V end lost 4 bases, the J end lost 4 bases, and 15 bases lay between the germline ends. CDR3 size: 15 residues. CDR3 residues: CASSTSPTSYNEQFF. DNA for the CDR3: TGTGCCAGCAGCACTTCGCCTACATCGTACAATGAGCAGTTCTTC.

V and J are TRBV5-4 and TRBJ2-6; D not resolved. V lost 2 bases, J lost 2 bases, and 14 bases lay in between. The CDR3 contains 17 residues. Germline loops: CDR1 SGHNT, CDR2 YYREEE (reference sequence). In nucleotides, the CDR3 is TGTGCCAGCAGCTTCCAAGGCACCTTGACTGGGGCCAACGTCCTGACTTTC. This encodes CASSFQGTLTGANVLTF.

This sequence joins TRBV14 and TRBJ2-7; D possibly corresponds to TRBD1 (6 bases). V dropped 2 bases and J dropped 6 bases, with 11 bases sitting between them. CDR3 length: 13 residues. Germline CDR1 is SGHDN and CDR2 is FVKESK. The CDR3 DNA reads TGTGCCAGCAGCCAAACCAGGGGAACCGAGCAGTACTTC. Translation gives CASSQTRGTEQYF.

This chain uses TRBV29-1 with TRBJ2-7; 9 bases line up with TRBD1. From germline, CDR1 is SQVTM and CDR2 ANQGSEA. This CDR3 has 12 residues. The ends lost 6 bases at V and 4 bases at J; junction bases unmatched: 4. The CDR3 sequence is CSVPGQGYEQYF. The CDR3 DNA sequence: TGCAGCGTCCCGGGACAGGGTTACGAGCAGTACTTC.

The chain is built from TRBV4-2 and TRBJ2-2, with D perhaps matching TRBD1 or TRBD2 (5 bases each). The CDR3 is 17 residues long. Germline V gives CDR1 LGHNA, CDR2 YNFKEQ. V was clipped by 4 bases and J by 1 base, with 16 bases between them. In DNA form, the CDR3 reads TGTGCCAGCAGCCCTTCCGTGGGGGTCGGGAACACCGGGGAGCTGTTTTTT. Protein product: CASSPSVGVGNTGELFF.

CDR3 nucleotide sequence: TGTGCCAGCAGCTTAGCTTGGCGGGGCTTGGGGGAGCAGTTCTTC. It is translated as CASSLAWRGLGEQFF. The rearrangement joins TRBV7-9 to TRBJ2-1, with D perhaps TRBD2 (6 bases). The V gene's germline CDR1 is SEHNR and CDR2 FQNEAQ (reference sequence). V dropped 0 bases and J dropped 10 bases, with 16 bases sitting between them. The CDR3 loop spans 15 amino acids.

The J gene is TRBJ2-1, the V gene TRBV29-1, with 7 bases fitting TRBD2. With 4 bases clipped from V and 6 bases from J, the junction kept 9 bases outside the gene matches. CDR1 and CDR2 from the germline V gene are SQVTM and ANQGSEA. The CDR3 has 14 amino acids. Here the CDR3 DNA reads TGCAGCGTTGTGGGTAGCGGGCTTGCCAATGAGCAGTTCTTC. It yields the protein CSVVGSGLANEQFF.

This sequence joins TRBV28 and TRBJ2-7; 8 bases agree with TRBD2. Germline lookup yields CDR1 MDHEN and CDR2 SYDVKM. This CDR3 is built from 15 residues. V was clipped by 4 bases and J by 2 bases; unmatched bases: 7. Written as DNA, the CDR3 is TGTGCCAGCAGTTCCCGGGGTAGCGGGACCTACGAGCAGTACTTC. Amino acids: CASSSRGSGTYEQYF.